These 10 T cell receptor beta chains were all obtained from the same sample, sequenced in a study of PD-1 blockade in classical Hodgkin lymphoma. Every patient was affected by relapse after autologous stem cell transplantation, while exposure to brentuximab vedotin was not uniform. Produced via immunoSEQ multiplex PCR; TCRdb's table is partial and in-frame only. The table shows 10,000 to 15,000 clones, with roughly 84% occurring only once. The sample here was peripheral blood mononuclear cells (PBMCs), taken at baseline. These receptors originate from a human donor with classical Hodgkin lymphoma.

V gene TRBV27 combines with J gene TRBJ1-5; the D gene is possibly TRBD1 (5 bases). From germline, CDR1 is MNHEY and CDR2 SMNVEV (reference sequence). Trimming shortened V by 5 bases and J by 1 base, and 12 bases separated the two germline ends. This CDR3 region has 15 residues. The CDR3 region is CASSRGARSNQPQHF. In DNA, the CDR3 is TGTGCCAGCAGTCGCGGGGCGCGGAGCAATCAGCCCCAGCATTTT.

The V gene is TRBV27, the J gene TRBJ1-5; weak D call: TRBD1 (6 bases). Looked up from germline, CDR1 is MNHEY and CDR2 is SMNVEV (reference sequence). The CDR3 is 14 amino acids. Trimming took 5 bases from V and 3 from J, leaving 11 bases between them. CDR3 sequence: CASSLRGTNQPQHF. CDR3 sequence (DNA): TGTGCCAGCAGTCTCAGGGGAACCAATCAGCCCCAGCATTTT.

This clone was seen a single time. The chain recombines TRBV5-5 with TRBJ1-2; tentative D call: TRBD1 (5 bases). Germline assignment: CDR1 SGHKS and CDR2 YYEKEE (reference sequence). V lost 4 bases and J lost 4, with 17 bases in between. The CDR3 length is 15 residues. CDR3 DNA: TGTGCCAGCAGCCCAACGCAGGGATTGAGCTATGGCTACACCTTC. The encoded protein is CASSPTQGLSYGYTF.

The V and J genes are TRBV10-1 and TRBJ1-2, with 7 bases lining up with TRBD1. J lost 4 bases, V lost 2 bases, and 7 bases had no gene match. The CDR3 covers 15 residues. Germline CDR1 WNHNN, CDR2 SYGVQD (reference sequence). CDR3: CASSEQGTAIYGYTF. DNA for the CDR3: TGCGCCAGCAGTGAGCAGGGGACAGCGATCTATGGCTACACCTTC.

This clone was detected only a few times. The V gene is TRBV10-3, the J gene TRBJ1-5; D call uncertain. Per the germline V gene, CDR1 is ENHRY and CDR2 is SYGVKD. Trimming stripped 0 bases from V and 6 bases from J, with 6 bases between. The CDR3 covers 13 residues. CDR3 DNA: TGTGCCATCAGTGAGTCGCTCCTTCAGCCCCAGCATTTT. Encoded protein: CAISESLLQPQHF.

The chain joins TRBV11-2 to TRBJ2-7; 10 nucleotides line up with TRBD2. V dropped 4 bases and J dropped 5; count of bases not matched to a gene: 5. Germline assignment: CDR1 SGHAT and CDR2 FQNNGV. CDR3 size: 14 residues. CDR3 bases: TGTGCCAGCAGCTCCAGCGGGAGGGCTAACGAGCAGTACTTC. It yields the protein CASSSSGRANEQYF.

V gene TRBV30 combines with J gene TRBJ2-6; 11 bases align to TRBD1. The germline CDR1 and CDR2 sequences are GTSNPN and SVGIG (reference sequence). With 3 bases clipped from V and 2 bases from J, the junction kept 6 bases outside the gene matches. CDR3 length: 17 amino acids. CDR3 sequence reads: CAWSLGTGGPGANVLTF. The CDR3 DNA is TGTGCCTGGAGCCTCGGGACAGGGGGTCCTGGGGCCAACGTCCTGACTTTC.

The V gene is TRBV28, the J gene TRBJ2-3; 7 bases are shared with TRBD1. V lost 4 bases and J lost 2; bases outside the gene matches: 6. The CDR3 contains 15 residues. Germline CDR1 reads MDHEN; CDR2 reads SYDVKM. The CDR3 spells CASSSDRADTDTQYF. Written as DNA, the CDR3 is TGTGCCAGCAGTTCTGACAGGGCCGACACAGATACGCAGTATTTT.

The V and J genes are TRBV7-9 and TRBJ1-1; D uncertain. The V gene's germline CDR1 is SEHNR and CDR2 FQNEAQ (reference sequence). There are 12 residues in the CDR3. The V end lost 3 bases, the J end lost 3 bases, and 5 bases lay between the germline ends. Written as DNA, the CDR3 is TGTGCCAGCAGCTTTCGAGACACTGAAGCTTTCTTT. The encoded protein is CASSFRDTEAFF. Looking up the rest from reference TRBV7-9 and TRBJ1-1 gives the full variable domain: DTGVSQNPRHKITKRGQNVTFRCDPISEHNRLYWYRQTLGQGPEFLTYFQNEAQLEKSRLLSDRFSAERPKGSFSTLEIQRTEQGDSAMYLCASSFRDTEAFFGQGTRLTVV.

This clone was seen more than once but under ten times. This sequence joins TRBV28 and TRBJ2-5; 8 bases match TRBD1. This CDR3 is built from 16 residues. The germline V gene has CDR1 MDHEN and CDR2 SYDVKM. Trimming removed 6 bases from V and 2 bases from J; junction bases left unmatched: 11. CDR3 bases: TGTGCCAGCAGATACCCAGGGGGCTCCGGACAAGAGACCCAGTACTTC. Its protein is CASRYPGGSGQETQYF.